A selection of T cell receptor beta chains follows, all from one sample in a study of T cell responses to AZD1222 COVID-19 vaccine. The protocol was immunoSEQ multiplex PCR, while the TCRdb copy is restricted to in-frame clones and leaves out a portion. The table lists roughly 120,000 clones, 89% of them singletons, with 4.4% in the top ten. Sample: peripheral blood, taken on day 0 of AZD1222 vaccination. These receptors came from an adult in good health. CDR3s include the opening cysteine and the closing phenylalanine or tryptophan. The D gene is left open where the match is weak. Size tells how often a clone was seen (once, few, many) or the class of an expanded clone, and some rows leave it out.

V: TRBV6-6
size: .
J: TRBJ1-2
D: TRBD1
CDR3: CASSYPGQGAFGYTF
DNA: TGTGCCAGCAGTTACCCGGGACAGGGGGCCTTTGGCTACACCTTC

V: TRBV18
size: .
J: TRBJ2-3
D: .
CDR3: CASSPKRFSDTQYF
DNA: TGTGCCAGCTCACCGAAAAGATTTTCAGATACGCAGTATTTT

V: TRBV2
size: few
J: TRBJ1-1
D: .
CDR3: CASSEGNTNTEAFF
DNA: TGTGCCAGCAGTGAGGGAAATACGAACACTGAAGCTTTCTTT

V: TRBV5-1
size: once
J: TRBJ2-2
D: .
CDR3: CASSPNGGANTGELFF
DNA: TGCGCCAGCAGCCCCAATGGCGGCGCGAACACCGGGGAGCTGTTTTTT

V: TRBV5-1
size: .
J: TRBJ2-3
D: .
CDR3: CASSLGTFDTDTQYF
DNA: TGCGCCAGCAGCCTCGGGACATTCGACACAGATACGCAGTATTTT

V: TRBV11-2
size: .
J: TRBJ2-7
D: .
CDR3: CASSNGPLVGYF
DNA: TGTGCCAGCAGTAACGGGCCACTCGTCGGGTACTTC

V: TRBV5-1
size: .
J: TRBJ1-2
D: .
CDR3: CASSLSTGYNYGYTF
DNA: TGCGCCAGCAGCTTGTCAACCGGCTACAATTATGGCTACACCTTC

V: TRBV21-1
size: once
J: TRBJ2-7
D: .
CDR3: CASSKVDTDEQYF
DNA: TGTGCCAGCAGCAAAGTCGACACCGACGAGCAGTACTTC

V: TRBV2
size: once
J: TRBJ1-3
D: TRBD1
CDR3: CATGQGLAGNTIYF
DNA: TGTGCCACCGGACAGGGTCTTGCTGGAAACACCATATATTTT

V: TRBV7-9
size: .
J: TRBJ2-2
D: TRBD1
CDR3: CASSGQGAGGELFF
DNA: TGTGCCAGCAGCGGACAGGGGGCTGGCGGGGAGCTGTTTTTT

V: TRBV5-1
size: .
J: TRBJ2-1
D: TRBD1
CDR3: CASSPPRTGYNEQFF
DNA: TGCGCCAGCAGCCCCCCCAGGACAGGCTACAATGAGCAGTTCTTC

V: TRBV7-9
size: .
J: TRBJ1-4
D: .
CDR3: CASSPRVTTVEELFF
DNA: TGTGCCAGCAGCCCTCGGGTCACGACCGTTGAAGAACTGTTTTTT

V: TRBV5-1
size: .
J: TRBJ2-7
D: .
CDR3: CASSFDPQNIDEQYF
DNA: TGCGCCAGCAGCTTTGACCCCCAGAACATCGACGAGCAGTACTTC

V: TRBV24-1
size: .
J: TRBJ1-5
D: TRBD1
CDR3: CATSDSTGEEVNQPQHF
DNA: TGTGCCACCAGTGATTCCACAGGGGAAGAAGTTAATCAGCCCCAGCATTTT

V: TRBV12-3/TRBV12-4
size: .
J: TRBJ2-3
D: .
CDR3: CGTRASGTDTQYF
DNA: TGTGGCACCCGTGCTAGCGGCACAGATACGCAGTATTTT

V: TRBV23-1
size: .
J: TRBJ1-2
D: .
CDR3: CASSLTVHYGYTF
DNA: TGCGCCAGCAGCCTGACAGTCCACTATGGCTACACCTTC

V: TRBV6-5
size: .
J: TRBJ1-5
D: .
CDR3: CASSYSPGSNQPQHF
DNA: TGTGCCAGCAGTTACTCCCCCGGAAGCAATCAGCCCCAGCATTTT

V: TRBV24-1
size: few
J: TRBJ2-3
D: TRBD2
CDR3: CATSVHSRGGTDTQYF
DNA: TGTGCCACCAGTGTTCACTCCCGGGGGGGCACAGATACGCAGTATTTT

V: TRBV2
size: .
J: TRBJ2-3
D: TRBD1
CDR3: CASKLMTGTFVDTQYF
DNA: TGTGCCAGCAAACTAATGACAGGGACCTTCGTGGATACGCAGTATTTT

V: TRBV19
size: .
J: TRBJ2-2
D: .
CDR3: CASTRQEGTGELFF
DNA: TGTGCTAGTACGAGACAGGAGGGCACCGGGGAGCTGTTTTTT

V: TRBV14
size: few
J: TRBJ1-2
D: .
CDR3: CASSQRAAGGYTF
DNA: TGTGCCAGCAGCCAGAGGGCGGCGGGGGGCTACACCTTC

V: TRBV4-1
size: .
J: TRBJ2-3
D: TRBD1
CDR3: CASSTMRQGATDTQYF
DNA: TGCGCCAGCAGCACAATGCGACAGGGGGCTACAGATACGCAGTATTTT

V: TRBV27
size: .
J: TRBJ2-1
D: TRBD2
CDR3: CASRRDSWTSESSYNEQFF
DNA: TGTGCCAGCAGACGGGACAGTTGGACTAGCGAGAGCTCCTACAATGAGCAGTTCTTC

V: TRBV6-5
size: .
J: TRBJ1-5
D: .
CDR3: CASSSGANQPQHF
DNA: TGTGCCAGCAGTTCCGGGGCGAATCAGCCCCAGCATTTT

V: TRBV18
size: .
J: TRBJ2-3
D: .
CDR3: CASSPRVPGIVGTDTQYF
DNA: TGTGCCAGCTCACCACGTGTTCCAGGGATAGTGGGCACAGATACGCAGTATTTT

V: TRBV7-8
size: .
J: TRBJ1-5
D: .
CDR3: CASSLERLGSNQPQHF
DNA: TGTGCCAGCAGCTTAGAGCGCCTGGGGAGCAATCAGCCCCAGCATTTT

V: TRBV7-9
size: .
J: TRBJ2-7
D: .
CDR3: CASSPTSRGRSSYEQYF
DNA: TGTGCCAGCAGCCCAACCTCCCGAGGTCGCAGCTCCTACGAGCAGTACTTC

V: TRBV3-1/TRBV3-2
size: .
J: TRBJ2-2
D: TRBD1
CDR3: CASSQSTGKGTGELFF
DNA: TGTGCCAGCAGCCAGTCGACAGGGAAAGGCACCGGGGAGCTGTTTTTT

V: TRBV7-8
size: .
J: TRBJ2-7
D: .
CDR3: CASSLNSYEQYF
DNA: TGTGCCAGCAGCCTAAACTCCTACGAGCAGTACTTC

V: TRBV15
size: .
J: TRBJ1-2
D: .
CDR3: CATSRDAFGYTF
DNA: TGTGCCACCAGCAGAGATGCCTTTGGCTACACCTTC

V: TRBV5-1
size: .
J: TRBJ2-2
D: TRBD2
CDR3: CASSLERDYYTGELFF
DNA: TGCGCCAGCAGCTTGGAGCGGGACTATTACACCGGGGAGCTGTTTTTT

V: TRBV3-1/TRBV3-2
size: .
J: TRBJ2-7
D: .
CDR3: CASSPLNGREQYF
DNA: TGTGCCAGCAGCCCCCTAAACGGGCGCGAGCAGTACTTC

V: TRBV2
size: .
J: TRBJ1-2
D: .
CDR3: CASSVTRGISYTF
DNA: TGTGCCAGCAGTGTTACCAGGGGTATAAGCTACACCTTC

V: TRBV30
size: .
J: TRBJ1-3
D: .
CDR3: CAWVGGWGVGNTIYF
DNA: TGTGCCTGGGTGGGAGGATGGGGCGTTGGAAACACCATATATTTT

V: TRBV21-1
size: .
J: TRBJ2-1
D: .
CDR3: CASSKFMGVGFGDEQFF
DNA: TGTGCCAGCAGCAAGTTCATGGGGGTAGGCTTTGGGGATGAGCAGTTCTTC

V: TRBV10-3
size: .
J: TRBJ1-2
D: .
CDR3: CAISESSRVYGYTF
DNA: TGTGCCATCAGTGAGTCGAGCAGGGTATACGGCTACACCTTC

V: TRBV28
size: few
J: TRBJ2-7
D: TRBD1
CDR3: CASGRDSYEQYF
DNA: TGTGCCAGCGGAAGGGACAGCTACGAGCAGTACTTC

V: TRBV5-6
size: .
J: TRBJ2-3
D: .
CDR3: CASSLAGKPGTQYF
DNA: TGTGCCAGCAGCTTGGCAGGGAAGCCTGGTACGCAGTATTTT

V: TRBV29-1
size: few
J: TRBJ1-1
D: .
CDR3: CSVETTGRNTEAFF
DNA: TGCAGCGTTGAGACTACAGGGAGGAACACTGAAGCTTTCTTT

V: TRBV28
size: .
J: TRBJ2-6
D: .
CDR3: CASTPVGATKSSGANVLTF
DNA: TGTGCCAGCACCCCAGTGGGGGCGACCAAGAGCTCTGGGGCCAACGTCCTGACTTTC

V: TRBV6-2/TRBV6-3
size: .
J: TRBJ1-1
D: .
CDR3: CASSHLGRNTEAFF
DNA: TGTGCCAGCAGTCACCTGGGACGGAACACTGAAGCTTTCTTT

V: TRBV2
size: .
J: TRBJ1-4
D: .
CDR3: CASSEWEKLFF
DNA: TGTGCCAGCAGTGAGTGGGAAAAACTGTTTTTT

V: TRBV5-1
size: .
J: TRBJ2-2
D: TRBD2
CDR3: CASSPGGLSRTGELFF
DNA: TGCGCCAGCAGCCCGGGGGGACTCAGCAGGACCGGGGAGCTGTTTTTT

V: TRBV7-9
size: .
J: TRBJ2-5
D: .
CDR3: CASSLTQGYQETQYF
DNA: TGTGCCAGCAGCTTAACCCAGGGGTACCAAGAGACCCAGTACTTC

V: TRBV3-1/TRBV3-2
size: .
J: TRBJ2-1
D: TRBD2
CDR3: CASSHEGLAGSEQFF
DNA: TGTGCCAGCAGCCACGAGGGTCTAGCGGGATCTGAGCAGTTCTTC

V: TRBV6-4
size: .
J: TRBJ1-1
D: .
CDR3: CASSLESGTTSEAFF
DNA: TGTGCCAGCAGTTTAGAGTCCGGGACAACTTCTGAAGCTTTCTTT

V: TRBV6-6
size: .
J: TRBJ2-7
D: TRBD2
CDR3: CASGEGYEQYF
DNA: TGTGCCAGCGGGGAGGGTTACGAGCAGTACTTC